These 17 T cell receptor beta chains were sequenced from one sample in a study of control samples from healthy donors and cancer patients. Generated by immunoSEQ multiplex PCR, the TCRdb table keeps only in-frame clones and is missing some. This sample has around 79,000 clones, with approximately 94% found just once. Sequenced material: PBMCs. The receptors come from a woman between 35 and 50 years old with lung cancer.

The genes are TRBV28 and TRBJ1-2, with D uncertain. There are 15 residues in the CDR3. The V end was cut by 2 bases, the J end by 4 bases, with 14 bases between. CDR1 and CDR2 from the germline V gene are MDHEN and SYDVKM. CDR3 protein: CASSLSGARTYGYTF. DNA of the CDR3: TGTGCCAGCAGTTTAAGTGGTGCGCGGACCTATGGCTACACCTTC.

The chain has TRBV11-2 and TRBJ1-1; D might be TRBD1 (5 bases). V dropped 0 bases and J dropped 2 bases, with 13 bases sitting between them. CDR3 length: 16 residues. Germline CDR1 reads SGHAT; CDR2 reads FQNNGV. CDR3 in amino acids: CASSLDPWGSNTEAFF. Written as DNA, the CDR3 is TGTGCCAGCAGCTTAGATCCTTGGGGCAGCAACACTGAAGCTTTCTTT.

This clone was counted a single time. The V and J genes are TRBV10-3 and TRBJ2-7; D is perhaps TRBD1 (5 bases). The CDR3 sequence is 12 residues long. V dropped 8 bases and J dropped 1 base, with 9 bases sitting between them. Germline V gene sequence: CDR1 ENHRY, CDR2 SYGVKD. CDR3 sequence: CAIGRESYEQYF. CDR3 DNA: TGTGCCATCGGCAGGGAATCCTACGAGCAGTACTTC.

This rearrangement joins TRBV6-1 to TRBJ1-1; D not certain. CDR3 size: 14 residues. V gave up 2 bases and J gave up 1 base, with 8 bases separating them. The germline V gene has CDR1 MNHNS and CDR2 SASEGT. The CDR3 DNA follows: TGTGCCAGCAGTGAATTGTCGGGGAACACTGAAGCTTTCTTT. Its translation is CASSELSGNTEAFF.

This clone showed up just a few times. This sequence joins TRBV12-5 and TRBJ2-5, with 10 positions matching TRBD2. This CDR3 contains 15 residues. The junction had 4 bases not matched to a gene; V was cut back by 6 bases and J by 0 bases. Germline V gene data show CDR1 as LGHNT and CDR2 as FRNRAP. Here the CDR3 reads CASGLAGGNQETQYF. DNA of the CDR3: TGTGCTAGTGGCTTAGCGGGGGGTAACCAAGAGACCCAGTACTTC.

The chain employs TRBV3-1 (or the pseudogene TRBV3-2) and TRBJ1-6, with D uncertain. The germline gives CDR1 LGHDT, CDR2 YNNKEL (reference sequence). The CDR3 length is 12 residues. Trimming removed 1 base from V and 7 bases from J, with 2 bases in between. CDR3 sequence: CASSQGNSPLHF. The CDR3 nucleotides are TGTGCCAGCAGCCAAGGGAATTCACCCCTCCACTTT.

This chain connects TRBV28 to TRBJ2-5; 7 positions agree with TRBD1. The CDR3 is 16 amino acids. Germline-derived CDR1 and CDR2 are MDHEN and SYDVKM. V shed 5 bases and J 5 bases; nucleotides not matched to a gene: 14. The CDR3 spells CASSHSGTADPETQYF. CDR3 DNA sequence: TGTGCCAGCAGTCACTCCGGGACAGCGGACCCGGAGACCCAGTACTTC.

The rearrangement uses TRBV3-1 (or the pseudogene TRBV3-2) and TRBJ1-1, with 10 bases fitting TRBD1. Germline V lookup: CDR1 LGHDT, CDR2 YNNKEL (reference sequence). V shed 4 bases, J shed 5 bases, and the junction held 4 bases outside the gene matches. The CDR3 has 14 residues. The CDR3 nucleotides are TGTGCCAGCAGCCCTGGGACAGGGGTTACTGAAGCTTTCTTT. This encodes CASSPGTGVTEAFF.

This sequence joins TRBV19 and TRBJ1-2; D remains unclear. The length of the CDR3 is 13 residues. V lost 7 bases and J lost 7, with 16 bases in between. Germline V gene data show CDR1 as LNHDA and CDR2 as SQIVND (reference sequence). The CDR3 here is CASTSRGRLGYTF. The CDR3 DNA sequence: TGTGCCAGTACCTCCCGAGGGAGGCTTGGCTACACCTTC.

The chain has TRBV30 and TRBJ2-3; no clear D. Germline V gene data show CDR1 as GTSNPN and CDR2 as SVGIG (reference sequence). This CDR3 region has 12 residues. Trimming removed 4 bases from V and 3 bases from J, with 8 bases in between. CDR3 nucleotides: TGTGCCTGGACCGGGCTGACAGATACGCAGTATTTT. Its translation: CAWTGLTDTQYF. The full variable domain, its missing parts supplied by reference TRBV30 and TRBJ2-3, is SQTIHQWPATLVQPVGSPLSLECTVEGTSNPNLYWYRQAAGRGLQLLFYSVGIGQISSEVPQNLSASRPQDRQFILSSKKLLLSDSGFYLCAWTGLTDTQYFGPGTRLTVL.

This chain joins TRBV28 and TRBJ2-1; 10 positions match TRBD1. The CDR3 runs 15 residues. V lost 5 bases and J lost 9; bases outside the gene matches: 10. CDR1 and CDR2 (germline): MDHEN, SYDVKM. CDR3 loop: CASSPPRQGAGEQFF. The CDR3 DNA is TGTGCCAGCAGTCCACCCCGACAGGGGGCTGGTGAGCAGTTCTTC.

This rearrangement joins TRBV4-2 to TRBJ1-3; D is unclear. There are 14 residues in the CDR3. Between the trimmed V and J ends, which lost 1 base and 4 bases, there was a span of 8 bases. Looked up from germline, CDR1 is LGHNA and CDR2 is YNFKEQ. The DNA of the CDR3 is TGTGCCAGCAGCCAAGCCGCGGCGGGAAACACCATATATTTT. Amino acid sequence: CASSQAAAGNTIYF.

The chain links TRBV28 to TRBJ1-6; D not certain. The length of the CDR3 is 16 residues. Germline lookup yields CDR1 MDHEN and CDR2 SYDVKM. V lost 6 bases and J 0 bases, leaving 12 bases between the germline ends. In DNA, the CDR3 is TGTGCCAGCAGGACCGCGGGAAGCTCCTATAATTCACCCCTCCACTTT. This sequence encodes CASRTAGSSYNSPLHF.

This rearrangement joins TRBV24-1 to TRBJ2-1, with D maybe TRBD2 (7 bases). Trimming shortened V by 8 bases and J by 3 bases, and 13 bases separated the two germline ends. CDR3 size: 14 residues. Looked up from germline, CDR1 is KGHDR and CDR2 is SFDVKD. The DNA for the CDR3 is TGTGCCACCAACTCAGGGGAGGGCTACAATGAGCAGTTCTTC. Protein: CATNSGEGYNEQFF.

This clone was observed a handful of times. The chain recombines TRBV30 with TRBJ1-5, with D perhaps matching TRBD1 (5 bases). Trimming stripped 1 base from V and 0 bases from J, with 10 bases between. The germline gives CDR1 GTSNPN, CDR2 SVGIG (reference sequence). This CDR3 comprises 15 residues. The CDR3 spells CAWSATAYSNQPQHF. In DNA, the CDR3 is TGTGCCTGGAGTGCGACAGCATATAGCAATCAGCCCCAGCATTTT.

The chain has TRBV7-2 and TRBJ2-7; 9 positions agree with TRBD1. Germline loops: CDR1 SGHTA, CDR2 FQGNSA. J was trimmed by 2 bases and V by 2 bases; bases with no gene match: 4. The CDR3 is 15 residues long. CDR3 bases: TGTGCCAGCAGCTTACACGGGACAGGGACCTACGAGCAGTACTTC. Translation: CASSLHGTGTYEQYF.

This chain uses TRBV7-9 with TRBJ1-6; 7 bases are a match to TRBD1. This CDR3 contains 18 residues. CDR1 SEHNR and CDR2 FQNEAQ come from the germline V gene (reference sequence). Trimming at V came to 0 bases and at J to 7 bases, leaving 12 bases not matched to a gene. The DNA for the CDR3 is TGTGCCAGCAGCTTAGCGCTCAGCGAGGGGGCGCGGAATTCACCCCTCCACTTT. Protein sequence: CASSLALSEGARNSPLHF. Supplemented by reference TRBV7-9 and TRBJ1-6, the full variable domain reads DTGVSQNPRHKITKRGQNVTFRCDPISEHNRLYWYRQTLGQGPEFLTYFQNEAQLEKSRLLSDRFSAERPKGSFSTLEIQRTEQGDSAMYLCASSLALSEGARNSPLHFGNGTRLTVT.